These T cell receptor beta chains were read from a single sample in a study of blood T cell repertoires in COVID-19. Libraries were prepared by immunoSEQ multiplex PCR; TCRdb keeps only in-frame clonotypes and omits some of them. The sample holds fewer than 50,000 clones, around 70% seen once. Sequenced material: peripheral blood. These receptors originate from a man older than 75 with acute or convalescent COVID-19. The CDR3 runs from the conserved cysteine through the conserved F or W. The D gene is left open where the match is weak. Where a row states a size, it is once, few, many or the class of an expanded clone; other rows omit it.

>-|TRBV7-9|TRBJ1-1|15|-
TGTGCCAGCTCGAAATCGGGCGGGTTGAACACTGAAGCTTTCTTT
CASSKSGGLNTEAFF
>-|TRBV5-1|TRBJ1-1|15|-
TGCGCCAGCAGCTTGAGACTCCTACCGGACACTGAAGCTTTCTTT
CASSLRLLPDTEAFF
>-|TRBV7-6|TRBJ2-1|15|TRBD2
TGTGCCAGCAGCGCCGGGACTAGCGGGGGGATTGAGCAGTTCTTC
CASSAGTSGGIEQFF
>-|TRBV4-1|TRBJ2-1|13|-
TGCGCCAGCAGCCAAGATGGGGGCGGTGAGCAGTTCTTC
CASSQDGGGEQFF
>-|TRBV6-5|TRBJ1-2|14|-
TGTGCCAGCAGTTCCGACGGGTTTAACTATGGCTACACCTTC
CASSSDGFNYGYTF
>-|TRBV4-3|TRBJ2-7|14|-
TGCGCCAGCAGCCAGACTGGGGGGAGTGGCGAGCAGTACTTC
CASSQTGGSGEQYF
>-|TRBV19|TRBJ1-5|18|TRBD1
TGTGCCAGTAGTGGCGACAGGGTAAGGGGTCATAGCAATCAGCCCCAGCATTTT
CASSGDRVRGHSNQPQHF
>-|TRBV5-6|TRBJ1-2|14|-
TGTGCCAGCAGCCCCCCGGTGGGGAGGTCTGGCTACACCTTC
CASSPPVGRSGYTF
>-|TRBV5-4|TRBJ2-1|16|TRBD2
TGTGCCAGCAGCTCGGAGGGGCTAGCGGGAGGGCGTGAGCAGTTCTTC
CASSSEGLAGGREQFF
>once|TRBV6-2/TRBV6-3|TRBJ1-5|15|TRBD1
TGTGCCAGCAGTCCCGGACAGGGGTGGGATCAGCCCCAGCATTTT
CASSPGQGWDQPQHF
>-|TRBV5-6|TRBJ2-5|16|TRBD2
TGTGCCAGCAGCACGACCAGCGGGAGCCAAGAAGAGACCCAGTACTTC
CASSTTSGSQEETQYF
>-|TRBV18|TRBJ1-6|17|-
TGTGCCAGCTCACCACCTACCGGGGGTGGCTATAATTCACCCCTCCACTTT
CASSPPTGGGYNSPLHF
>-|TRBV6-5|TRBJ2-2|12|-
TGTGCCAGTACGGGGGACACCGGGGAGCTGTTTTTT
CASTGDTGELFF
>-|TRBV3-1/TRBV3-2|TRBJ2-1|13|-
TGTGCCAGCAGCCTCGGACTGTACAATGAGCAGTTCTTC
CASSLGLYNEQFF
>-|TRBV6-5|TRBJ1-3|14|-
TGTGCCAGCAGAAATACAGGGTCTGGAAACACCATATATTTT
CASRNTGSGNTIYF
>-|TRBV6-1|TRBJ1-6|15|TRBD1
TGTGCCAGCAGTGAAGCGCACAGGGGGGATTCACCCCTCCACTTT
CASSEAHRGDSPLHF
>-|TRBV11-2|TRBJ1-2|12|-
TGTGCCAGCAGCTTAGAATCCCTACCTGATGCCTTC
CASSLESLPDAF
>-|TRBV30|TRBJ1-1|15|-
TGTGCCTGGAGTGTAAACCGGGGCGGGGGCACTGAAGCTTTCTTT
CAWSVNRGGGTEAFF
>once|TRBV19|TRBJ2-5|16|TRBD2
TGTGCCAGTAGTGCCGGACTAGCGGGGGGTCAAGAGACCCAGTACTTC
CASSAGLAGGQETQYF
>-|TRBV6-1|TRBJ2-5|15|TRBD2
TGTGCCAGCAGTGAAGGGTGGCCTAGCGGGCAGACCCAGTACTTC
CASSEGWPSGQTQYF
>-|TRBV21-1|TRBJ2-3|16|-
TGTGCCAGCAGCAAATTCAGCGGGAAGGGCACAGATACGCAGTATTTT
CASSKFSGKGTDTQYF
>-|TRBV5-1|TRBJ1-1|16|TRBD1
TGCGCCAGCAGCCGTTTGGTGGGACAGTACATGGCTGAAGCTTTCTTT
CASSRLVGQYMAEAFF
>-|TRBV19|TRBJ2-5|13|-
TGTGCCAGTTACACAGGGTTACAAGAGACCCAGTACTTC
CASYTGLQETQYF
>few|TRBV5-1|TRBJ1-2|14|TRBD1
TGCGCCAGCAGCTGGGGGTCAGGGGGCTATGGCTACACCTTC
CASSWGSGGYGYTF
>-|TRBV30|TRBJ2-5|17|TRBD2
TGTGCCTGGAGTTTCCCTTTAGGGCGGTGGGAGGGAGAGACCCAGTACTTC
CAWSFPLGRWEGETQYF
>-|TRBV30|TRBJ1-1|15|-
TGTGCCTGGAGCGACCCCAGACGGGGGAACACTGAAGCTTTCTTT
CAWSDPRRGNTEAFF
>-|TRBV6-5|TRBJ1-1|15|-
TGTGCCAGCAGTTACTCCTGGACATCACCCATGAGAGCTTTCTTT
CASSYSWTSPMRAFF
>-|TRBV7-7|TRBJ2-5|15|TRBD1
TGTGCTAGCAGTGGACAGGGGGCATTTTTAGAGACCCAGTACTTC
CASSGQGAFLETQYF
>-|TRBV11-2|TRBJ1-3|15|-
TGTGCCAGCAGCTTAGATCCAGGGGTCGGAAACACCATATATTTT
CASSLDPGVGNTIYF
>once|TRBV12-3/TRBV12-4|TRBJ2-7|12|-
TGTGCCAGCAGTATGCCGGGCTACGAGCAGTACTTC
CASSMPGYEQYF
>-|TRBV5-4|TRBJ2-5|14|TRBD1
TGTGCCAGCAGTTTACAGGGGGCAGGAGAGACCCAGTACTTC
CASSLQGAGETQYF
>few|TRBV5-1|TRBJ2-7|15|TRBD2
TGCGCCAGCAGTTCCGGAGCGGGGGTGTCCTACGAGCAGTACTTC
CASSSGAGVSYEQYF
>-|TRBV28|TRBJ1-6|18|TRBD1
TGTGCCAGCAGTCCCAGAAGACAGGGCCCCTCCTATAATTCACCCCTCCACTTT
CASSPRRQGPSYNSPLHF
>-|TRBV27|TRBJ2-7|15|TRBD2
TGTGCCAGCAGTTTCCAAGCGGGGGTCACCTACGAGCAGTACTTC
CASSFQAGVTYEQYF
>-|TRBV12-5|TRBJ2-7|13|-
TGTGCTAGTGGTTCCACGTCTATAAACGAGCAGTACTTC
CASGSTSINEQYF
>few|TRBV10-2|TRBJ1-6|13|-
TGCGCCAGTACCGGGGACTCAAATTCACCCCTCCACTTT
CASTGDSNSPLHF
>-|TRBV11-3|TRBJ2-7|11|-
TGTGCCAGCGGACAGCTCTACGAGCAGTACTTC
CASGQLYEQYF
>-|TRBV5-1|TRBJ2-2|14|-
TGCGCCAGCAACCAGGCGGGGTTGGCCGGGGAGCTGTTTTTT
CASNQAGLAGELFF
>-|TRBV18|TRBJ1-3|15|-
TGTGCCAGCTCATCGAACAGGGACTCTGGAAACACCATATATTTT
CASSSNRDSGNTIYF
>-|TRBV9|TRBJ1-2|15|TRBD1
TGTGCCAGCAGCGCGGAGGGACAGACTAACTATGGCTACACCTTC
CASSAEGQTNYGYTF
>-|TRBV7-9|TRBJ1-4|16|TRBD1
TGTGCCAGCAGTGATGGACAGGGGGCAAGGAATGAAAAACTGTTTTTT
CASSDGQGARNEKLFF
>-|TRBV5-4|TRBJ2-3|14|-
TGTGCCAGCAGCTCTGGACAGTACACAGATACGCAGTATTTT
CASSSGQYTDTQYF
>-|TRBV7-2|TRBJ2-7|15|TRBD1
TGTGCCAGCAGCTTAACGGGGACAGGACGGTACGAGCAGTACTTC
CASSLTGTGRYEQYF
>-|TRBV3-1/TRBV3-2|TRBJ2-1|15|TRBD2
TGTGCCAGCAGCCTACTAGCGGGGGTCTACAATGAGCAGTTCTTC
CASSLLAGVYNEQFF
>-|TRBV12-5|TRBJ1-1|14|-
TGTGCTAGTGGTTTATACCCCGGGACACCTGAAGCTTTCTTT
CASGLYPGTPEAFF
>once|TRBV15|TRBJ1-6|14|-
TGTGCCACCAGCCTCGGAATTGAGGGTTCACCCCTCCACTTT
CATSLGIEGSPLHF
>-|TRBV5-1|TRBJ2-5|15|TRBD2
TGCGCCAGCAGCTTCGATCGGGAGGGCCGGGAGACCCAGTACTTC
CASSFDREGRETQYF
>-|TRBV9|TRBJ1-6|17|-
TGTGCCAGCAGCGTAGACGACACAAGCTCCTATAATTCACCCCTCCACTTT
CASSVDDTSSYNSPLHF
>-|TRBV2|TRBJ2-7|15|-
TGTGCCAGCAGTGAAACTCGCCAGGGGAGCTACGAGCAGTACTTC
CASSETRQGSYEQYF
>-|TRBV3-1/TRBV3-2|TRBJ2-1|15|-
TGTGCCAGCAGCCAAGAGGCCCTCGGGGTCAATGAGCAGTTCTTC
CASSQEALGVNEQFF
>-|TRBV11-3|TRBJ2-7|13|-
TGTGCCAGCAGCCCAGGACTGTACTCCGAGCAGTACTTC
CASSPGLYSEQYF
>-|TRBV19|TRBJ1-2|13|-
TGTGCCAGTAGTATGGGCAGGGCAGATGGCTACACCTTC
CASSMGRADGYTF
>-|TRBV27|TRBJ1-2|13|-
TGTGCCACCGGACTCCTGGATGGCTATGGCTACACCTTC
CATGLLDGYGYTF
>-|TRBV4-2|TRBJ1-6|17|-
TGTGCCAGCAGCCAAGAAGGGGTGTACTCCTATAATTCACCCCTCCACTTT
CASSQEGVYSYNSPLHF
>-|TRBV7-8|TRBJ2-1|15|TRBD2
TGTGCCAGCAGCTCCCTGAAGGGAGGGCCCCCTAAGCAGTTCTTC
CASSSLKGGPPKQFF
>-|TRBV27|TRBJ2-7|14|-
TGTGCCACCCAGGGCCTAGCGAATTTCCACGAGCAGTACTTC
CATQGLANFHEQYF